Below, 10 T cell receptor beta chains from the same sample are listed, as sequenced in a study of tumor-infiltrating lymphocytes in oesophageal squamous cell carcinoma. A single record per CDR3 protein comes from TCRdb applying MiXCR to the PCR reads. Counted here are some 19,000 distinct CDR3 sequences, 35% to 40% occurring once; the ten biggest clones make up about 12%. Sequencing input: esophageal tumor tissue. The origin of the receptors is a male donor with esophageal squamous cell carcinoma.

This clonotype has ten or more counts. The CDR3 protein is CASSYSTSPSQHF. In DNA form, the CDR3 reads TGTGCCAGCAGTTACTCGACGTCTCCGTCCCAGCATTTT. The chain links TRBV6-6 to TRBJ1-5; D gene unclear. This CDR3 comprises 13 residues. Germline V gene data show CDR1 as MNHNY and CDR2 as SVGAGI (reference sequence). V lost 0 bases and J lost 11, with 11 bases in between.

With regard to this clonotype: This is likely a read error, given that the CDR3 carries no conserved phenylalanine or tryptophan at its end. It is unclear where the CDR3 begins or ends on the DNA, so no DNA is shown, and the CDR3 is as TCRdb lists it. The rearrangement links TRBV11-2 to TRBJ2-7; the table names TRBD1, a call not compared with the DNA. Germline-derived CDR1 and CDR2 are SGHAT and FQNNGV. The CDR3 is made up of 16 amino acids, end residues included. CDR3 in amino acids: CASSWATGLYGYTFGS.

The chain recombines TRBV7-2 with TRBJ2-3; 7 bases are shared with TRBD2. The DNA end favors TRBJ2-1, so the J call may be wrong. The V gene's germline CDR1 is SGHTA and CDR2 FQGNSA. CDR3 size: 14 residues. CDR3 bases: TGTGCCAGCATCGAGGGAGGGCCGTACAATGAGCAGTTCTTC. Amino acid sequence: CASIEGGPYNEQFF.

This chain joins TRBV7-8 and TRBJ2-5, with 10 bases identical to TRBD1. Trimming removed 4 bases from V and 7 bases from J; junction bases left unmatched: 15. CDR1 is SGHVS, CDR2 FQNEAQ, per germline. This CDR3 comprises 17 residues. The CDR3 DNA reads as TGTGCCAGCAGCTCCCCCTCGACAGGGGGCACTCGAGGGACCCAGTACTTC. Translating it yields CASSSPSTGGTRGTQYF.

This clonotype turned up a few times. This could be a read error, since a much larger clone is one nucleotide away. The CDR3: CASSWQHNEQYF. In DNA, the CDR3 is TGTGCCAGCAGTTGGCAGCACAATGAGCAGTACTTC. The genes are TRBV28 and TRBJ2-1; D call uncertain. The J call is uncertain, as TRBJ2-7 better fits the DNA end. In germline, CDR1 is MDHEN, CDR2 SYDVKM. The CDR3 runs 12 residues.

The rearrangement joins TRBV7-9 to TRBJ2-3; TRBD1 might be the D (6 bases). The J call is uncertain, as TRBJ2-1 better fits the DNA end. The CDR3 length is 15 residues. From germline, CDR1 is SEHNR and CDR2 FQNEAQ (reference sequence). In DNA form, the CDR3 reads TGTGCCAGCAGCCGAGTAATGGACAGCTACAATGAGCAGTTCTTC. Encoded protein: CASSRVMDSYNEQFF.

The chain is built from TRBV7-3 and TRBJ2-1, with D maybe TRBD2 (5 bases). Trimming shortened V by 5 bases and J by 5 bases, and 10 bases separated the two germline ends. The CDR3 sequence is 13 residues long. Germline-derived CDR1 and CDR2 are SGHTA and FQGTGA. In DNA, the CDR3 is TGTGCCAGCAGCCAAGGGAGCCACAATGAGCAGTTCTTC. Protein sequence: CASSQGSHNEQFF.

The table lists this clonotype with many counts. The rearrangement joins TRBV28 to TRBJ2-3; a weak D match, TRBD1 (6 bases). Per germline, CDR1 MDHEN and CDR2 SYDVKM. The CDR3 consists of 17 residues. V gave up 5 bases and J gave up 0 bases, with 18 bases separating them. CDR3 sequence: CASSTPRGSGSTDTQYF. The CDR3 bases are TGTGCCAGCAGTACCCCGAGGGGGTCAGGGAGCACAGATACGCAGTATTTT.

V usage is TRBV7-6 and J usage is TRBJ2-1; TRBD1 or TRBD2 may be the D gene (7 bases each). Germline values: CDR1 SGHVS, CDR2 FNYEAQ. V lost 2 bases, J lost 4 bases, and 12 bases lay in between. CDR3 length: 15 residues. The CDR3 DNA follows: TGTGCCAGCAGCTTACAGGGGGGGCAGTACAATGAGCAGTTCTTC. It codes for CASSLQGGQYNEQFF. The variable domain in full, completed from reference TRBV7-6 and TRBJ2-1, reads GAGVSQSPRYKVTKRGQDVALRCDPISGHVSLYWYRQALGQGPEFLTYFNYEAQQDKSGLPNDRFSAERPEGSISTLTIQRTEQRDSAMYRCASSLQGGQYNEQFFGPGTRLTVL.

The chain has TRBV11-1 and TRBJ2-1; 8 bases map to TRBD1. Germline-derived CDR1 and CDR2 are SGHAT and FQDESV (reference sequence). This CDR3 region has 16 residues. V trimming: 4 bases; J trimming: 5 bases; junction bases outside the gene matches: 10. The CDR3, as DNA: TGTGCCAGCAGCTCGCCAATCAGGGGGCGAAACAATGAGCAGTTCTTC. It is translated as CASSSPIRGRNNEQFF.